One and the same sample provided the 20 T cell receptor beta chains below, sequenced in a study of cytomegalovirus exposure and HLA in healthy donors. Using immunoSEQ multiplex PCR, the repertoire was profiled, and TCRdb retains in-frame clones only, with some absent. This table holds 160,000 or so clones, 70% to 90% found once. Material for sequencing was PBMCs. The receptors stem from a young man in good health and CMV-seronegative.

CDR3 nucleotides: TGTGCCAGCAGCTTACTAATTTCCACAGATACGCAGTATTTT. Translated, it gives CASSLLISTDTQYF. The chain uses TRBV7-8 and TRBJ2-3; D is unresolved. The CDR3 length is 14 residues. The V and J ends lost 2 bases and 2 bases respectively, with 8 bases between them. Germline-derived CDR1 and CDR2 are SGHVS and FQNEAQ.

A note on this clone: Within the sample, other DNA sequences also encode this same CDR3. The chain is built from TRBV11-2 and TRBJ2-7; 11 nucleotides agree with TRBD2. The J segment lost 4 bases and the V segment lost 3 bases, leaving 2 bases of the junction unmatched. From germline, CDR1 is SGHAT and CDR2 FQNNGV. This CDR3 region has 14 residues. This chain's CDR3 is CASSFGLAGYEQYF. The CDR3 DNA reads TGTGCCAGCAGCTTCGGACTAGCGGGTTACGAGCAGTACTTC.

J is TRBJ2-7 and V is TRBV5-5; 12 nucleotides match TRBD1. Germline V CDR1 and CDR2: SGHKS, YYEKEE (reference sequence). The junction had 11 bases not matched to a gene; V was cut back by 3 bases and J by 7 bases. The CDR3 covers 16 residues. The CDR3 DNA follows: TGTGCCAGCAGCTCGGGACAGGGGGCTCCGTCCGGAGAGCAGTACTTC. It specifies CASSSGQGAPSGEQYF.

By share of the sample, this clone is medium-sized. This chain links TRBV27 with TRBJ2-1, with D perhaps TRBD1 (6 bases). The CDR3 contains 15 residues. Trimming removed 2 bases at V and 4 bases at J, with 12 bases between. Germline V gives CDR1 MNHEY, CDR2 SMNVEV (reference sequence). The CDR3, as DNA: TGTGCCAGCAGTTTAGTAACAGGGACATACAATGAGCAGTTCTTC. Its translation is CASSLVTGTYNEQFF.

The gene calls are TRBV19 and TRBJ1-5, with a tentative D call TRBD1 (5 bases). CDR3 size: 14 residues. V was trimmed by 1 base and J by 6 bases, leaving 10 bases between them. Looked up from germline, CDR1 is LNHDA and CDR2 is SQIVND (reference sequence). CDR3 residues: CASSIVIRGQPQHF. CDR3 sequence (DNA): TGTGCCAGTAGTATAGTTATTAGGGGTCAGCCCCAGCATTTT.

J is TRBJ2-1 and V is TRBV28; D unclear. The CDR3 sequence is 13 residues long. V lost 8 bases and J 5 bases, leaving 13 bases between the germline ends. The germline CDR1 and CDR2 sequences are MDHEN and SYDVKM. The CDR3 region is CASHLSNNNEQFF. The CDR3 nucleotides are TGTGCCAGCCACTTAAGCAATAACAATGAGCAGTTCTTC.

The chain has TRBV28 and TRBJ2-7; D is possibly TRBD1 (5 bases). The V end lost 7 bases, the J end lost 4 bases, and 5 bases lay between the germline ends. Germline V lookup: CDR1 MDHEN, CDR2 SYDVKM. CDR3 length: 10 residues. The CDR3 here is CASKGYEQYF. DNA for the CDR3: TGTGCCAGCAAGGGGTACGAGCAGTACTTC.

This clone was counted a few times. The chain is built from TRBV6-1 and TRBJ2-7, with no clear D. The CDR3 loop spans 14 amino acids. V was trimmed by 2 bases and J by 10 bases, leaving 18 bases between them. Germline V gene data show CDR1 as MNHNS and CDR2 as SASEGT. The CDR3 sequence: CASSEFPPARSQYV. The CDR3 nucleotides read TGTGCCAGCAGTGAATTTCCCCCTGCTCGGAGCCAGTACGTC.

This chain joins TRBV6-5 and TRBJ2-7, with TRBD2 identical over 12 bases. CDR3 length: 14 residues. The V segment lost 5 bases and the J segment 2 bases; nucleotides outside the gene matches: 1. Germline CDR1 and CDR2: MNHEY and SVGAGI. CDR3 loop: CASSRTSGAYEQYV. The DNA for the CDR3 is TGTGCCAGCAGTAGGACTAGCGGGGCCTACGAGCAGTACGTC.

The chain joins TRBV14 to TRBJ1-5; D is possibly TRBD1 (6 bases). V was pared by 1 base and J by 4 bases, with 11 bases between. The CDR3 contains 15 residues. The germline gives CDR1 SGHDN, CDR2 FVKESK. The CDR3 sequence: CASSQGQAPNQPQHF. The CDR3, as DNA: TGTGCCAGCAGCCAAGGACAGGCCCCGAATCAGCCCCAGCATTTT.

The rearrangement uses TRBV5-1 and TRBJ2-5, with 10 bases aligning to TRBD1. Germline-derived CDR1 and CDR2 are SGHRS and YFSETQ. The CDR3 covers 15 residues. The trim removed 0 bases at V and 3 bases at J, leaving 2 bases unmatched. CDR3 sequence reads: CASSLAGTGEETQYF. The CDR3 DNA is TGCGCCAGCAGCTTGGCCGGGACAGGGGAAGAGACCCAGTACTTC.

This chain links TRBV19 with TRBJ1-5; no clear D. CDR3 length: 15 amino acids. The V end was cut by 3 bases, the J end by 4 bases, with 13 bases between. In germline, CDR1 is LNHDA, CDR2 SQIVND (reference sequence). This chain's CDR3 is CASSISGLRNQPQHF. The CDR3 nucleotides are TGTGCCAGTAGTATTTCGGGGTTGCGAAATCAGCCCCAGCATTTT.

This clone appeared a few times. This rearrangement joins TRBV6-5 to TRBJ1-2, with 7 bases fitting TRBD1. V lost 7 bases, J lost 7 bases, and 6 bases stayed unmatched. CDR3 length: 12 amino acids. Germline lookup yields CDR1 MNHEY and CDR2 SVGAGI. The CDR3 region is CASIDRVGGYTF. In DNA form, the CDR3 reads TGTGCCAGCATCGACAGGGTGGGTGGCTACACCTTC.

This chain connects TRBV7-9 to TRBJ1-2; 9 bases are shared with TRBD1. The CDR3 has 15 amino acids. The V segment lost 2 bases and the J segment 4 bases; nucleotides outside the gene matches: 5. The germline gives CDR1 SEHNR, CDR2 FQNEAQ (reference sequence). The DNA of the CDR3 is TGTGCCAGCAGCTTAATGGGGACAGGGTTCTATGGCTACACCTTC. This gives the protein CASSLMGTGFYGYTF.

The J gene is TRBJ1-1, the V gene TRBV6-5; unclear D gene. With 6 bases removed from V and 1 base from J, the gap between germline ends came to 12 bases. Germline CDR1 reads MNHEY; CDR2 reads SVGAGI. CDR3 length: 14 residues. For the CDR3, the DNA is TGTGCCAGCAGCCCCTTAGGCGGGAACACTGAAGCTTTCTTT. Amino acids: CASSPLGGNTEAFF.

The chain links TRBV10-1 to TRBJ2-7; TRBD1 is a possible D gene (6 bases). Germline assignment: CDR1 WNHNN and CDR2 SYGVQD (reference sequence). V was trimmed by 3 bases and J by 5 bases, leaving 14 bases between them. This CDR3 contains 14 residues. The CDR3 protein is CASSDLIGQNEQYV. The CDR3 bases are TGCGCCAGCAGTGATCTTATCGGACAGAACGAGCAGTACGTC.

The chain is built from TRBV4-1 and TRBJ2-2, with TRBD2 as a possible D gene (6 bases). The CDR3 loop spans 18 amino acids. Germline V gene lookup returns CDR1 MGHRA and CDR2 YSYEKL. V shed 0 bases and J shed 2 bases, with 16 bases lying between them. The CDR3: CASSQETRTIGNTGELFF. DNA for the CDR3: TGCGCCAGCAGCCAAGAAACGCGGACTATTGGTAACACCGGGGAGCTGTTTTTT.

The chain is built from TRBV28 and TRBJ1-5; no firm D call. The CDR3 runs to 14 residues. Trimming removed 3 bases at V and 3 bases at J, with 9 bases between. Germline CDR1 MDHEN, CDR2 SYDVKM. Written as DNA, the CDR3 is TGTGCCAGCAGTTTGGACGGGGACAATCAGCCCCAGCATTTT. It yields the protein CASSLDGDNQPQHF.

The rearrangement links TRBV19 to TRBJ2-2; weak D call: TRBD2 (7 bases). V dropped 5 bases and J dropped 2 bases, with 12 bases sitting between them. Looked up from germline, CDR1 is LNHDA and CDR2 is SQIVND (reference sequence). This CDR3 is 15 amino acids long. The CDR3 loop reads CASSYGGPNTGELFF. The CDR3, as DNA: TGTGCCAGTAGTTACGGGGGGCCTAACACCGGGGAGCTGTTTTTT.

The V and J genes are TRBV11-2 and TRBJ1-1, with 8 bases aligning to TRBD1. This CDR3 is built from 16 residues. Germline CDR1 SGHAT, CDR2 FQNNGV. J gave up 1 base and V 3 bases, and 7 bases lay outside the gene matches. The CDR3 sequence is CASSLGRGQPNTEAFF. The CDR3 nucleotides read TGTGCCAGCAGCTTGGGCAGGGGGCAACCGAACACTGAAGCTTTCTTT.